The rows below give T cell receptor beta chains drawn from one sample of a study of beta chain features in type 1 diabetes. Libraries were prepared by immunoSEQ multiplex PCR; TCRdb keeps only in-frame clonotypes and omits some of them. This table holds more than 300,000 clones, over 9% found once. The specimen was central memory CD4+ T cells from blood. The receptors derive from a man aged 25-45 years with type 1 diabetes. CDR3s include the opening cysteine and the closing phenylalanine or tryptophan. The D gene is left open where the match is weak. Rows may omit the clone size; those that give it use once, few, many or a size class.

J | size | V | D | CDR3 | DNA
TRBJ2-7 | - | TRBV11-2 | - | CASSSRLGYYEQYF | TGTGCCAGCAGCTCCCGACTAGGCTACTACGAGCAGTACTTC
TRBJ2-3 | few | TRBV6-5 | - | CASSFGLTDTQYF | TGTGCCAGCAGTTTTGGACTCACAGATACGCAGTATTTT
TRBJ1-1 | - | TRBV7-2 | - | CASSLRQSTEAFF | TGTGCCAGCAGCTTGCGACAGAGTACTGAAGCTTTCTTT
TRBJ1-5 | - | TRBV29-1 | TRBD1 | CSVRGTGNQPQHF | TGCAGCGTTAGGGGGACAGGGAATCAGCCCCAGCATTTT
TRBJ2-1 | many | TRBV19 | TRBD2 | CASSRIGTSGRNEQFF | TGTGCCAGTAGTCGTATCGGGACTAGCGGGAGGAATGAGCAGTTCTTC
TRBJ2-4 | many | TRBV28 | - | CASRTATLAKNIQYF | TGTGCCAGCAGAACGGCTACCTTAGCCAAAAACATTCAGTACTTC
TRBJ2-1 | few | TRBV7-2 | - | CASSTGDVYNEQFF | TGTGCCAGCAGCACCGGGGACGTATACAATGAGCAGTTCTTC
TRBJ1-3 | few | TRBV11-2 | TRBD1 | CASSSGTASGNTIYF | TGTGCCAGCAGCTCAGGGACAGCCTCTGGAAACACCATATATTTT
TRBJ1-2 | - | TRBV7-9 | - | CASSLDSNPAYGYTF | TGTGCCAGCAGCTTAGACAGCAACCCAGCCTATGGCTACACCTTC
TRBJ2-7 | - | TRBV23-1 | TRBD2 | CASSQETGTSGRVGSYEQYF | TGCGCCAGCAGTCAAGAGACCGGGACTAGCGGGAGGGTGGGCTCCTACGAGCAGTACTTC
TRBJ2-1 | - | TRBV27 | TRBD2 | CASRTLAGVEFF | TGTGCCAGCAGGACTCTAGCGGGAGTGGAGTTCTTC
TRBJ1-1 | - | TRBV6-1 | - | CASSPHHNTEAFF | TGTGCCAGCAGTCCCCACCACAACACTGAAGCTTTCTTT
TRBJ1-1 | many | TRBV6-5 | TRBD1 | CASSYARQGANTEAFF | TGTGCCAGCAGTTACGCGCGACAGGGGGCTAACACTGAAGCTTTCTTT
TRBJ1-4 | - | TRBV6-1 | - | CASSIETPRSEKLFF | TGTGCCAGCAGTATAGAGACCCCGCGGAGTGAAAAACTGTTTTTT
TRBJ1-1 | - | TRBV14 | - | CASSQGGLYTEAFF | TGTGCCAGCAGCCAAGGAGGGCTGTACACTGAAGCTTTCTTT
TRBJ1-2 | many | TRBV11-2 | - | CASSVGDSNYGYTF | TGTGCCAGCAGCGTAGGGGATTCTAACTATGGCTACACCTTC
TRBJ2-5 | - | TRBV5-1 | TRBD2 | CASSSPSGSREETQYF | TGCGCCAGCTCATCCCCTAGCGGGAGTAGGGAAGAGACCCAGTACTTC
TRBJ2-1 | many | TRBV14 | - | CASSQVGWGNNEQFF | TGTGCCAGCAGCCAAGTAGGGTGGGGAAACAATGAGCAGTTCTTC
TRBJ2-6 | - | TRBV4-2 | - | CASSFRPGDIPGANVLTF | TGTGCCAGCAGCTTTCGACCAGGGGACATCCCCGGGGCCAACGTCCTGACTTTC
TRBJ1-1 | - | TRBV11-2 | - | CASSLVVRDTEAFF | TGTGCCAGCAGCTTAGTTGTTCGGGATACTGAAGCTTTCTTT
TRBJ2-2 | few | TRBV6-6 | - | CASSYASGNTGELFF | TGTGCCAGCAGTTACGCCTCAGGGAACACCGGGGAGCTGTTTTTT
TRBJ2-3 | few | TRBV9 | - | CASSVSGGLRNGYTQYF | TGTGCCAGCAGCGTATCCGGTGGTCTGAGAAACGGGTATACGCAGTATTTT
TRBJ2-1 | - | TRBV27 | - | CASSFIGFPGFF | TGTGCCAGCAGTTTCATTGGGTTCCCTGGTTTCTTC
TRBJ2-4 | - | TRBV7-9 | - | CASSLGQQNIQYF | TGTGCCAGCAGCTTAGGACAGCAAAACATTCAGTACTTC
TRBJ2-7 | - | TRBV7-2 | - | CASRQLGGAYEQYF | TGTGCCAGCAGACAACTGGGCGGGGCCTACGAGCAGTACTTC
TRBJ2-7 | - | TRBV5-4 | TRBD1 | CASSLDQGAGYEQYF | TGTGCCAGCAGCTTAGATCAGGGGGCGGGATACGAGCAGTACTTC
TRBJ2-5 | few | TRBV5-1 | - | CASSLQDSQETQYF | TGCGCCAGCAGCCTGCAGGACAGTCAAGAGACCCAGTACTTC
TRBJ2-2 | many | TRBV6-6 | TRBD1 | CASRRRQGADTGELFF | TGTGCCAGCAGGCGCAGACAGGGGGCGGACACCGGGGAGCTGTTTTTT
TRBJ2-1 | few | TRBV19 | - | CASSISQNSYNEQFF | TGTGCCAGTAGTATAAGTCAAAATTCTTACAATGAGCAGTTCTTC